This T cell receptor (beta chain) derives from a study of PD-1 blockade in classical Hodgkin lymphoma (dated by TCRdb to between 2020 and 2021). About the investigation overall: Nivolumab dosing was 3 mg/kg intravenously every 2 weeks, continuing until either disease progression or unacceptable toxicity. The study used CyTOF and TCR beta sequencing to define a peripheral blood immune signature of response to PD-1 blockade in classical Hodgkin lymphoma.

Genomic DNA was extracted with the Qiagen DNeasy kit from unsorted PBMCs and from negatively selected CD4+ and CD8+ fractions. TCR beta CDR3 regions were subjected to amplification by immunoSEQ multiplex PCR with primers that anneal to V and J segments. A synthetic immune receptor repertoire was used to minimize amplification bias, and any remaining bias was removed computationally after sequencing. The authors processed their data as follows. Repertoire diversity was quantified as the Shannon entropy index using custom Python scripts. Unsorted, CD4+ and CD8+ repertoires were examined separately, except in combined analyses, for which CD4+ and CD8+ sequences were merged in silico. Clonal expansion was defined as at least a 2-fold frequency increase after treatment relative to C1D1, with a pseudocount of 0.5 for undetected baseline clones. Singleton clones were defined as clones with 0 or 1 copy at C1D1, and non-singleton clones were defined as clones with 2 or more copies. Clones expanded in unsorted samples were annotated as CD4+, CD8+ or unknown by matching protein sequences in sorted samples from the same patient. Diversity changes from C1D1 to C4D1 were tested in paired samples using Wilcoxon tests. Entries here come from immuneACCESS through TCRdb and include only in-frame sequences with V and J called. Some clones fail to appear in such tables; in the studies checked, an unresolved V gene covers under half of the shortfall, and the cause of the remainder is unknown. For V, J and clone size, that table is used; D and trimming come from the DNA. A total of 25,000 to 35,000 clones appear in this sample, more than 80% of them only once. Together, the top ten hold about 2.4% of the sample.

About this clone itself: The antigen it binds to is not known. No base quality values were provided; no much bigger clone lies one nucleotide off.

In light of the paper, this sample's time point label describes: cycle 4 day 1 (C4D1), after 6 weeks of nivolumab. Relapse after autologous stem cell transplantation had occurred in all trial patients, and cohorts A, B and C were distinguished by prior brentuximab vedotin exposure. Magnetic negative selection with a Miltenyi CD4+ T cell isolation kit was used to purify CD4+ T cells from thawed PBMCs. The trial cohort was composed of some 57 patients with relapsed/refractory classical Hodgkin lymphoma, for whom complete response, partial response or progressive disease was recorded as best overall response. Single-agent nivolumab was administered to trial patients in the multi-cohort phase II CheckMate 205 trial. An independent review committee assessed best overall response using the 2007 International Working Group response criteria. Trial PBMCs were obtained immediately prior to nivolumab initiation (C1D1) and on therapy at cycle 2 day 1 and cycle 4 day 1. Peripheral blood was collected in 8 mL Vacutainer Cell Preparation Tubes, from which PBMCs were isolated by centrifugation and then cryopreserved. Purified CD4+ and CD8+ fractions were generated only in cases for which an additional PBMC sample was available. Magnetically labelled cells were depleted on LS columns in a quadroMACS separator, and the flow-through was collected as the purified fraction.

From its cysteine to its phenylalanine, the CDR3 spans 14 amino acids. Only the CDR3 portion is preserved as DNA: 42 bases, with reading frame beginning at the first base. Via the germline V gene (reference sequence), CDR1 is LNHDA and CDR2 SQIVND. V is pared back by 7 bases and J by 1 base, with 13 bases lying between the germline termini. Points the paper makes about the study in general: Baseline TCR diversity was reported to be lower in newly diagnosed patients than in healthy donors, and even lower in relapsed/refractory patients. A significant rise by C4D1 was seen in CD4+ but not CD8+ TCR diversity (p=0.0027 vs p=0.16), with the rise being most apparent in complete responders (p=0.02). Diversity was lower in patients who began nivolumab less than 1 year after ASCT, so these patients were left out of later analyses to avoid confounding by immune reconstitution. Only a single clinical trial cohort was studied, and what caused the repertoire differences, possibly disease activity or prior therapy, remained undefined. Trial patients achieving complete response had baseline diversity similar to newly diagnosed patients, whereas partial responders and progressors had significantly lower diversity.

Recombination joined TRBV19 with TRBJ1-1, with an unclear D gene assignment. This material consisted of CD4+ T cells from blood, taken before the fourth cycle of nivolumab. The clonotype was recovered from a human donor with classical Hodgkin lymphoma. The DNA sequence follows: TGTGCCAGTACCAACTGGCCGGAGAACACTGAAGCTTTCTTT. This translates into CASTNWPENTEAFF.